A single sample is the source of the 26 T cell receptor beta chains below, sequenced in a study of T cell responses to AZD1222 COVID-19 vaccine. Clones were sequenced by immunoSEQ multiplex PCR, and TCRdb holds only the in-frame ones, with some missing. Here the sample spans 150,000 or so clones, 89% being singletons. Sequenced material: peripheral blood, taken on day 0 of AZD1222 vaccination. These receptors all stem from an adult in good health.

This rearrangement joins TRBV5-1 to TRBJ2-1; D is undetermined. The V and J ends lost 0 bases and 6 bases respectively, with 16 bases between them. The CDR3 runs to 16 residues. Germline V lookup: CDR1 SGHRS, CDR2 YFSETQ. CDR3 in amino acids: CASSLASAVAGNEQFF. The CDR3 bases are TGCGCCAGCAGCTTGGCCTCAGCAGTGGCTGGCAATGAGCAGTTCTTC. The full variable domain, with the rest looked up from reference TRBV5-1 and TRBJ2-1, is KAGVTQTPRYLIKTRGQQVTLSCSPISGHRSVSWYQQTPGQGLQFLFEYFSETQRNKGNFPGRFSGRQFSNSRSEMNVSTLELGDSALYLCASSLASAVAGNEQFFGPGTRLTVL.

The chain combines TRBV19 with TRBJ1-5, with 9 bases that match TRBD1. V lost 5 bases to trimming and J lost 2 bases; unmatched junction nucleotides: 4. This CDR3 region has 15 residues. From germline, CDR1 is LNHDA and CDR2 SQIVND (reference sequence). CDR3 region: CASSPDRGGNQPQHF. The CDR3 DNA follows: TGTGCCAGTAGTCCGGACAGGGGCGGCAATCAGCCCCAGCATTTT.

V gene TRBV7-9 combines with J gene TRBJ1-1, with D maybe TRBD1 (5 bases). The CDR3 is 12 residues long. V was trimmed by 2 bases and J by 6 bases, leaving 7 bases between them. Per the germline V gene, CDR1 is SEHNR and CDR2 is FQNEAQ (reference sequence). The CDR3 DNA reads as TGTGCCAGCAGCTTACAGGGTCCTGAAGCTTTCTTT. Its protein is CASSLQGPEAFF.

DNA for the CDR3: TGTGCCAGCAGTTTTTACGTGACAGTGGAGCAGTACTTC. Its protein is CASSFYVTVEQYF. The chain uses TRBV12-3 or TRBV12-4 and TRBJ2-7, with a weak D call TRBD1 (5 bases). V lost 3 bases and J 7 bases, leaving 13 bases between the germline ends. The CDR3 length is 13 residues.

V gene TRBV27 combines with J gene TRBJ1-2; D is undetermined. Germline assignment: CDR1 MNHEY and CDR2 SMNVEV (reference sequence). The CDR3 runs to 15 residues. Trimming removed 2 bases from V and 8 bases from J, with 18 bases in between. The CDR3 coding sequence is TGTGCCAGCAGTTTAACTCCGGGTCCTACACGAGGCTACACCTTC. It codes for CASSLTPGPTRGYTF.

The chain employs TRBV6-1 and TRBJ1-6, with D possibly matching TRBD1 (6 bases). V was pared by 2 bases and J by 6 bases, with 17 bases between. CDR3 length: 17 residues. Per the germline V gene, CDR1 is MNHNS and CDR2 is SASEGT. CDR3 sequence reads: CASSEMSGGGSNSPLHF. In nucleotides, the CDR3 is TGTGCCAGCAGTGAAATGTCGGGGGGGGGCTCTAATTCACCCCTCCACTTT.

V gene TRBV7-9 combines with J gene TRBJ1-1; 9 bases are shared with TRBD1. Unmatched junction bases numbered 5, after V lost 5 bases and J lost 4 bases. From germline, CDR1 is SEHNR and CDR2 FQNEAQ (reference sequence). This CDR3 is built from 14 residues. In nucleotides, the CDR3 is TGTGCCAGCAGCGAAACGACAGGGGGCACTGAAGCTTTCTTT. This encodes CASSETTGGTEAFF.

The rearrangement uses TRBV12-3 or TRBV12-4 and TRBJ2-5; D is unresolved. The CDR3 consists of 11 residues. Trimming shortened V by 3 bases and J by 4 bases, and 3 bases separated the two germline ends. This chain's CDR3 is CASSLRETQYF. CDR3 nucleotide sequence: TGTGCCAGCAGTTTGAGAGAGACCCAGTACTTC.

The chain employs TRBV6-2 or TRBV6-3 and TRBJ2-7; 8 bases align to TRBD2. With V trimmed by 5 bases and J by 2 bases, 8 bases remained unmatched. Per the germline V gene, CDR1 is MNHEY and CDR2 is SVGEGT. The CDR3 is made up of 15 amino acids. CDR3: CASSPQGGRTYEQYF. Written as DNA, the CDR3 is TGTGCCAGCAGTCCCCAAGGCGGGAGGACCTACGAGCAGTACTTC.

The V call is TRBV27, the J call TRBJ2-7; 9 nucleotides align to TRBD1. The trim removed 5 bases at V and 4 bases at J, leaving 9 bases unmatched. The CDR3 is 15 amino acids. Germline V CDR1 and CDR2: MNHEY, SMNVEV (reference sequence). CDR3 sequence: CASSVPGTGRYEQYF. CDR3 sequence (DNA): TGTGCCAGCAGTGTCCCCGGGACAGGGAGGTACGAGCAGTACTTC.

This sequence joins TRBV5-4 and TRBJ2-7; TRBD2 agrees at 11 bases. Per the germline V gene, CDR1 is SGHNT and CDR2 is YYREEE (reference sequence). Germline trimming cut 2 bases from V and 5 bases from J; bases unmatched to any gene: 3. The CDR3 covers 14 residues. For the CDR3, the DNA is TGTGCCAGCAGCTTTAGCGGGAGGGAAGACGAGCAGTACTTC. As protein: CASSFSGREDEQYF. The full variable domain, with the rest looked up from reference TRBV5-4 and TRBJ2-7, is ETGVTQSPTHLIKTRGQQVTLRCSSQSGHNTVSWYQQALGQGPQFIFQYYREEENGRGNFPPRFSGLQFPNYSSELNVNALELDDSALYLCASSFSGREDEQYFGPGTRLTVT.

For the CDR3, the DNA is TGTGCCAGCAGTTACTCGGGAGCCTACAATGAGCAGTTCTTC. The encoded protein is CASSYSGAYNEQFF. The chain has TRBV6-2 or TRBV6-3 and TRBJ2-1; perhaps TRBD2 as D (5 bases). V shed 0 bases and J shed 2 bases, with 5 bases lying between them. Germline-derived CDR1 and CDR2 are MNHEY and SVGEGT. The CDR3 has 14 amino acids.

This rearrangement joins TRBV2 to TRBJ1-5; TRBD1 might be the D (6 bases). CDR1 and CDR2 (germline): SNHLY, FYNNEI. The CDR3 loop spans 14 amino acids. The germline V and J ends were trimmed by 6 bases and 6 bases, with 15 bases remaining between them. The CDR3 nucleotides are TGTGCCAGCAGGGGACGGGGGGCTGGTCAGCCCCAGCATTTT. Translating it yields CASRGRGAGQPQHF.

The chain uses TRBV28 and TRBJ2-7; 14 bases are shared with TRBD2. The CDR3 has 15 amino acids. The germline V gene has CDR1 MDHEN and CDR2 SYDVKM. The V and J ends lost 3 bases and 5 bases, in that order; junction bases with no gene match: 3. The CDR3 nucleotides read TGTGCCAGCAGTTTGGGGACTAGCGGGAGACACGAGCAGTACTTC. As protein: CASSLGTSGRHEQYF.

V gene TRBV19 combines with J gene TRBJ2-3, with D perhaps matching TRBD1 (7 bases). Germline loops: CDR1 LNHDA, CDR2 SQIVND (reference sequence). Trimming removed 7 bases at V and 2 bases at J, with 16 bases between. The CDR3 runs 15 residues. CDR3 DNA: TGTGCCAGTACTCGGCGGGACAGAGTCACAGATACGCAGTATTTT. Its translation: CASTRRDRVTDTQYF.

V is TRBV12-3 or TRBV12-4 and J is TRBJ2-1; TRBD1 agrees at 7 bases. V lost 6 bases to trimming and J lost 6 bases; unmatched junction nucleotides: 2. This CDR3 is 12 amino acids long. The CDR3 here is CASRDRVNEQFF. The CDR3 DNA reads TGTGCCAGCAGAGACAGGGTCAATGAGCAGTTCTTC.

J is TRBJ2-3 and V is TRBV6-5; tentatively, D is TRBD2 (6 bases). The ends were cut back, 2 bases at V and 0 bases at J, with 9 bases in the middle. CDR3 length: 15 amino acids. Germline V gene data show CDR1 as MNHEY and CDR2 as SVGAGI. The CDR3 sequence: CASSYGGYSTDTQYF. DNA for the CDR3: TGTGCCAGCAGTTACGGAGGGTATAGCACAGATACGCAGTATTTT.

This rearrangement joins TRBV12-3 or TRBV12-4 to TRBJ2-7; 7 bases align to TRBD2. The CDR3 loop spans 13 amino acids. V lost 7 bases to trimming and J lost 6 bases; unmatched junction nucleotides: 9. CDR3 bases: TGTGCCAGCACCTTTGGCGGGAGCACCGAGCAGTACTTC. Residues: CASTFGGSTEQYF.

CDR3 protein: CASSGQRLAAYNEQFF. The CDR3 nucleotides read TGTGCCAGCTCAGGCCAACGTTTAGCGGCCTACAATGAGCAGTTCTTC. The chain uses TRBV18 and TRBJ2-1; D might be TRBD2 (6 bases). The germline gives CDR1 KGHSH, CDR2 LQKENI. V was cut by 5 bases and J by 2 bases, with 16 bases left in between. The CDR3 is 16 amino acids.

This clone is a singleton in its sample. The rearrangement joins TRBV28 to TRBJ1-1; possibly TRBD1 for D (6 bases). The CDR3 runs 15 residues. The V and J ends lost 7 bases and 1 base respectively, with 16 bases between them. Germline-derived CDR1 and CDR2 are MDHEN and SYDVKM. In nucleotides, the CDR3 is TGTGCCAGCACGACTCGGGGGGCGACGAACACTGAAGCTTTCTTT. Translating it yields CASTTRGATNTEAFF.

CDR3 sequence reads: CASSQSKGSNYGYTF. Written as DNA, the CDR3 is TGCGCCAGCAGTCAATCCAAGGGGTCTAACTATGGCTACACCTTC. This rearrangement joins TRBV23-1 to TRBJ1-2; possible D gene TRBD1, 5 bases. TRBV23-1 is given ORF status, its function remaining uncertain. Trimming took 0 bases from V and 0 from J, leaving 8 bases between them. CDR3 size: 15 residues.

The gene calls are TRBV7-2 and TRBJ1-2; D ambiguous. The germline V gene has CDR1 SGHTA and CDR2 FQGNSA. V was shortened by 1 base and J by 2 bases, with 14 bases between the two germline ends. The CDR3 contains 16 residues. The CDR3 is CASSLGVGRRNYGYTF. The CDR3 nucleotides are TGTGCCAGCAGCTTAGGGGTTGGCAGGAGGAACTATGGCTACACCTTC.

J is TRBJ1-1 and V is TRBV28; no reliable D call. The CDR3 extends over 12 amino acids. Germline values: CDR1 MDHEN, CDR2 SYDVKM. V was trimmed by 10 bases and J by 1 base, leaving 10 bases between them. The CDR3 sequence: CATYPRNTEAFF. In DNA, the CDR3 is TGTGCCACTTACCCTAGGAACACTGAAGCTTTCTTT.

J is TRBJ1-2 and V is TRBV28; D is undetermined. V lost 4 bases and J lost 1, with 7 bases in between. Germline V gene lookup returns CDR1 MDHEN and CDR2 SYDVKM. The CDR3 sequence is 13 residues long. CDR3 protein: CASSYYSNYGYTF. DNA of the CDR3: TGTGCCAGCAGTTATTACAGTAACTATGGCTACACCTTC.

The chain carries TRBV28 and TRBJ2-7, with D unclear. The CDR3 is made up of 14 amino acids. Germline-derived CDR1 and CDR2 are MDHEN and SYDVKM. V was cut by 1 base and J by 9 bases, with 16 bases left in between. CDR3 amino acids: CASSLSGLGGWQYF. Here the CDR3 DNA reads TGTGCCAGCAGTTTATCGGGCCTAGGTGGTTGGCAGTACTTC.

This sequence joins TRBV12-2 and TRBJ1-2. TRBV12-2 has pseudogene status. The CDR3 runs to 16 residues. The CDR3 DNA follows: TGTGCAAGTCGCTTCGGGGGTGGCCGGGCTCAGTATGGCTACACCTTC. Protein sequence: CASRFGGGRAQYGYTF.